This is a list of T cell receptor beta chains from one sample in a study of radiotherapy plus CTLA-4 blockade in lung cancer. TCRdb's table, derived via immunoSEQ multiplex PCR, lists solely in-frame clones and lacks some. The sample yields over 85,000 clones, roughly 74% seen once. The starting material was peripheral blood, obtained from a patient treated with radiotherapy plus ipilimumab. Source of these receptors: a human donor with non-small cell lung cancer who had a partial response to radiotherapy plus ipilimumab. Some clones in this sample may be carry-over from other donors' samples. Each CDR3 is given with its conserved first and last residue. The order of the fields is clone size, J gene, D gene, CDR3 length, V gene, CDR3 DNA, CDR3 protein. A D gene is named only where the DNA matches it firmly. Only part of the rows carry a size: once, few, many, or a class if the clone is expanded.

clone_size: .; j_call: TRBJ2-3; d_call: .; cdr3_length: 16; v_call: TRBV5-1; cdr3_nt: TGCGCCAGCGGGCCTCACGAGGGTCCTAGCACAGATACGCAGTATTTT; cdr3_aa: CASGPHEGPSTDTQYF
clone_size: few; j_call: TRBJ1-1; d_call: .; cdr3_length: 14; v_call: TRBV7-9; cdr3_nt: TGTGCCAGCAGCGTCTTAGGGGGGAACACTGAAGCTTTCTTT; cdr3_aa: CASSVLGGNTEAFF
clone_size: .; j_call: TRBJ1-3; d_call: .; cdr3_length: 15; v_call: TRBV18; cdr3_nt: TGTGCCAGCTCACCAAACAGGGCCCCCGAAATCGCCATATATTTT; cdr3_aa: CASSPNRAPEIAIYF
clone_size: .; j_call: TRBJ1-1; d_call: .; cdr3_length: 16; v_call: TRBV7-3; cdr3_nt: TGTGCCAGCAGCCCGAATAGGGCAGGGAGGGACACTGAAGCTTTCTTT; cdr3_aa: CASSPNRAGRDTEAFF
clone_size: .; j_call: TRBJ2-1; d_call: .; cdr3_length: 18; v_call: TRBV5-1; cdr3_nt: TGCGCCAGCAGGCGCGGGACCTCCGAGAAACCCCAACCGTTAGAGCAGTTCTTC; cdr3_aa: CASRRGTSEKPQPLEQFF
clone_size: few; j_call: TRBJ2-3; d_call: .; cdr3_length: 15; v_call: TRBV5-1; cdr3_nt: TGCGCCAGCAGCTTGGAGGGCGGGAGCACAGATACGCAGTATTTT; cdr3_aa: CASSLEGGSTDTQYF
clone_size: few; j_call: TRBJ2-1; d_call: .; cdr3_length: 18; v_call: TRBV27; cdr3_nt: TGTGCCAGCAAGAGTGTGGGGGCGGCCGAAGACAACTACAATGAGCAGTTCTTC; cdr3_aa: CASKSVGAAEDNYNEQFF
clone_size: few; j_call: TRBJ1-1; d_call: .; cdr3_length: 14; v_call: TRBV21-1; cdr3_nt: TGTGCCAGCAGCACTCACAGGGAAAGGACTGAAGCTTTCTTT; cdr3_aa: CASSTHRERTEAFF
clone_size: few; j_call: TRBJ2-1; d_call: TRBD1; cdr3_length: 16; v_call: TRBV6-1; cdr3_nt: TGTGCCAGCAGTGAAGCGGCGGGACAGGGTGTAAATGAGCAGTTCTTC; cdr3_aa: CASSEAAGQGVNEQFF
clone_size: .; j_call: TRBJ2-3; d_call: TRBD2; cdr3_length: 16; v_call: TRBV4-2; cdr3_nt: TGTGCCAGCAGCCAAGGTTCTGGGACTATCACAGATACGCAGTATTTT; cdr3_aa: CASSQGSGTITDTQYF
clone_size: .; j_call: TRBJ2-6; d_call: .; cdr3_length: 15; v_call: TRBV28; cdr3_nt: TGTGCCAGCAGAAAAACAGGGTCTGGGGCCAACGTCCTGACTTTC; cdr3_aa: CASRKTGSGANVLTF
clone_size: few; j_call: TRBJ2-1; d_call: .; cdr3_length: 13; v_call: TRBV19; cdr3_nt: TGTGCCAGTAGTACGGGTATCTACAATGAGCAGTTCTTC; cdr3_aa: CASSTGIYNEQFF
clone_size: .; j_call: TRBJ2-6; d_call: .; cdr3_length: 14; v_call: TRBV7-3; cdr3_nt: TGTGCCAGCGGGGAGAGCTCTGGGGCCAACGTCCTGACTTTC; cdr3_aa: CASGESSGANVLTF
clone_size: .; j_call: TRBJ1-3; d_call: .; cdr3_length: 14; v_call: TRBV30; cdr3_nt: TGTGCCTGGGGAGAAGGCTCCCCTGGAAACACCATATATTTT; cdr3_aa: CAWGEGSPGNTIYF
clone_size: .; j_call: TRBJ1-4; d_call: .; cdr3_length: 16; v_call: TRBV28; cdr3_nt: TGTGCCAGCAGTTTATCAATAGGGGGAACTAATGAAAAACTGTTTTTT; cdr3_aa: CASSLSIGGTNEKLFF
clone_size: .; j_call: TRBJ2-6; d_call: TRBD1; cdr3_length: 18; v_call: TRBV18; cdr3_nt: TGTGCCAGCTCACCCGCCCCAGGGGGCGCTTCTGGGGCCAACGTCCTGACTTTC; cdr3_aa: CASSPAPGGASGANVLTF
clone_size: .; j_call: TRBJ2-5; d_call: TRBD2; cdr3_length: 13; v_call: TRBV6-1; cdr3_nt: TGTGCCAGCAGTGATAGCGGGGGCCCCCCGTCGTACTTC; cdr3_aa: CASSDSGGPPSYF
clone_size: .; j_call: TRBJ2-2; d_call: .; cdr3_length: 13; v_call: TRBV7-9; cdr3_nt: TGTGCCAGCCGATCGAGGAACACCGGGGAGCTGTTTTTT; cdr3_aa: CASRSRNTGELFF
clone_size: medium-sized; j_call: TRBJ2-3; d_call: TRBD2; cdr3_length: 14; v_call: TRBV9; cdr3_nt: TGTGCCAGCAGCGCCGGGGGGGGCCCAGATACGCAGTATTTT; cdr3_aa: CASSAGGGPDTQYF
clone_size: few; j_call: TRBJ1-1; d_call: .; cdr3_length: 13; v_call: TRBV28; cdr3_nt: TGTGCCAGCAGTCCAGCCGACACGACTGAAGCTTTCTTT; cdr3_aa: CASSPADTTEAFF
clone_size: .; j_call: TRBJ2-2; d_call: .; cdr3_length: 15; v_call: TRBV13; cdr3_nt: TGTGCCAGCAGCCTCGCCGGCGGGGACACCGGGGAGCTGTTTTTT; cdr3_aa: CASSLAGGDTGELFF
clone_size: .; j_call: TRBJ2-7; d_call: .; cdr3_length: 14; v_call: TRBV21-1; cdr3_nt: TGTGCCAGCAGCAAAAGACAGGAGCCCTACGAGCAGTACTTC; cdr3_aa: CASSKRQEPYEQYF
clone_size: .; j_call: TRBJ2-3; d_call: TRBD2; cdr3_length: 16; v_call: TRBV9; cdr3_nt: TGTGCCAGCAGCGTAGCGGGAGGCCGGGCTACAGATACGCAGTATTTT; cdr3_aa: CASSVAGGRATDTQYF
clone_size: .; j_call: TRBJ1-4; d_call: TRBD1; cdr3_length: 15; v_call: TRBV10-1; cdr3_nt: TGCGCCAGCAGTGAGTCGCGACAGGGTGGTGAAAAACTGTTTTTT; cdr3_aa: CASSESRQGGEKLFF
clone_size: once; j_call: TRBJ1-4; d_call: .; cdr3_length: 13; v_call: TRBV5-1; cdr3_nt: TGCGCCAGCAGCTTAGACAGAGTGGAAAAACTGTTTTTT; cdr3_aa: CASSLDRVEKLFF
clone_size: .; j_call: TRBJ1-5; d_call: TRBD1; cdr3_length: 16; v_call: TRBV6-5; cdr3_nt: TGTGCCAGCAGTTACTCTTCGACAGGGGGCACTCAGCCCCAGCATTTT; cdr3_aa: CASSYSSTGGTQPQHF
clone_size: once; j_call: TRBJ1-1; d_call: .; cdr3_length: 14; v_call: TRBV19; cdr3_nt: TGTGCCAGTAGTATTGCAGGGGATCGGACTGAAGCTTTCTTT; cdr3_aa: CASSIAGDRTEAFF
clone_size: .; j_call: TRBJ2-1; d_call: TRBD2; cdr3_length: 16; v_call: TRBV19; cdr3_nt: TGTGCCAGTAGTGCCCGCGGGGCGGGAGGGAACAATGAGCAGTTCTTC; cdr3_aa: CASSARGAGGNNEQFF
clone_size: .; j_call: TRBJ2-5; d_call: TRBD1; cdr3_length: 16; v_call: TRBV7-9; cdr3_nt: TGTGCCAGCAGCTCCGCCCCACAGGGGGCCTGGGAGACCCAGTACTTC; cdr3_aa: CASSSAPQGAWETQYF
clone_size: .; j_call: TRBJ2-7; d_call: .; cdr3_length: 14; v_call: TRBV19; cdr3_nt: TGTGCCAGTAGTATCCAAGCGGATAGCTACGAGCAGTACTTC; cdr3_aa: CASSIQADSYEQYF
clone_size: .; j_call: TRBJ2-2; d_call: .; cdr3_length: 14; v_call: TRBV6-1; cdr3_nt: TGTGCCAGCAGTTTACGGACAGATGGAGGGGAGCTGTTTTTT; cdr3_aa: CASSLRTDGGELFF
clone_size: .; j_call: TRBJ1-1; d_call: .; cdr3_length: 13; v_call: TRBV19; cdr3_nt: TGTGCCAGTAGTTTCGGTCGGAACACTGAAGCTTTCTTT; cdr3_aa: CASSFGRNTEAFF
clone_size: .; j_call: TRBJ1-2; d_call: TRBD1; cdr3_length: 17; v_call: TRBV4-3; cdr3_nt: TGCGCCAGCAGCCACCTGGGACAGGGCGTCGGTAACTATGGCTACACCTTC; cdr3_aa: CASSHLGQGVGNYGYTF
clone_size: .; j_call: TRBJ2-1; d_call: .; cdr3_length: 12; v_call: TRBV7-9; cdr3_nt: TGTGCCAGCAGCTTAGTGGGGGGGCGTCCGTTCTTC; cdr3_aa: CASSLVGGRPFF
clone_size: .; j_call: TRBJ1-5; d_call: TRBD1; cdr3_length: 15; v_call: TRBV19; cdr3_nt: TGTGCCAGTAGTAGGGGACAGAATACCAATCAGCCCCAGCATTTT; cdr3_aa: CASSRGQNTNQPQHF
clone_size: .; j_call: TRBJ1-2; d_call: TRBD1; cdr3_length: 14; v_call: TRBV7-9; cdr3_nt: TGTGCCAGCAGCCGGCGAACAGGGGGAGCTGGCTACACCTTC; cdr3_aa: CASSRRTGGAGYTF
clone_size: .; j_call: TRBJ2-1; d_call: TRBD1; cdr3_length: 13; v_call: TRBV7-3; cdr3_nt: TGTGCCAGCAGCCGCCCCGGGACAGGGGAGCAGTTCTTC; cdr3_aa: CASSRPGTGEQFF
clone_size: .; j_call: TRBJ1-3; d_call: TRBD1; cdr3_length: 15; v_call: TRBV18; cdr3_nt: TGTGCCAGCTCACGTACAGGGGGCGAAGTAAACACCATATATTTT; cdr3_aa: CASSRTGGEVNTIYF
clone_size: once; j_call: TRBJ2-2; d_call: .; cdr3_length: 14; v_call: TRBV29-1; cdr3_nt: TGCAGCGTTGAAGATCCCCCAGGAGGCGGGGAGCTGTTTTTT; cdr3_aa: CSVEDPPGGGELFF
clone_size: .; j_call: TRBJ2-2; d_call: TRBD2; cdr3_length: 16; v_call: TRBV7-3; cdr3_nt: TGTGCCAGCAGCCCGGCGACTAGCGCTAACACCGGGGAGCTGTTTTTT; cdr3_aa: CASSPATSANTGELFF
clone_size: .; j_call: TRBJ2-1; d_call: TRBD2; cdr3_length: 15; v_call: TRBV5-1; cdr3_nt: TGCGCCAGCAGCCTGACTAGCGGGGGTACAAGTGAGCAGTTCTTC; cdr3_aa: CASSLTSGGTSEQFF
clone_size: few; j_call: TRBJ1-4; d_call: TRBD1; cdr3_length: 16; v_call: TRBV28; cdr3_nt: TGTGCCAGCAGTTCCGGACAGGGAGCCACTAATGAAAAACTGTTTTTT; cdr3_aa: CASSSGQGATNEKLFF
clone_size: .; j_call: TRBJ2-1; d_call: TRBD2; cdr3_length: 14; v_call: TRBV27; cdr3_nt: TGTGCCAGTGGAGTTGGGACTAGTCCCTATGAGCAGTTCTTC; cdr3_aa: CASGVGTSPYEQFF
clone_size: once; j_call: TRBJ1-4; d_call: .; cdr3_length: 15; v_call: TRBV28; cdr3_nt: TGTGCCAGCAGTTCCCGCCAGGGGTGGGTGGTAAAACTGTTTTTT; cdr3_aa: CASSSRQGWVVKLFF
clone_size: .; j_call: TRBJ2-2; d_call: TRBD1; cdr3_length: 16; v_call: TRBV27; cdr3_nt: TGTGCCAGCAGTTCAGGGGGCGCCGTTCGGACCGGGGAGCTGTTTTTT; cdr3_aa: CASSSGGAVRTGELFF
clone_size: .; j_call: TRBJ2-1; d_call: .; cdr3_length: 20; v_call: TRBV19; cdr3_nt: TGTGCCAGTAGTACAGGACCGTTCGGGCGACTTGACAGCTCCTACAATGAGCAGTTCTTC; cdr3_aa: CASSTGPFGRLDSSYNEQFF
clone_size: .; j_call: TRBJ1-4; d_call: TRBD1; cdr3_length: 13; v_call: TRBV5-1; cdr3_nt: TGCGCCAGCAGTTCGGACAGGGGGGAAAAACTGTTTTTT; cdr3_aa: CASSSDRGEKLFF
clone_size: .; j_call: TRBJ1-2; d_call: TRBD1; cdr3_length: 13; v_call: TRBV7-8; cdr3_nt: TGTGCCAGCAGCGAGGACAGGGCGGACGGCTACACCTTC; cdr3_aa: CASSEDRADGYTF
clone_size: .; j_call: TRBJ2-2; d_call: .; cdr3_length: 15; v_call: TRBV29-1; cdr3_nt: TGCAGCGTTGAAGGTCTCGGCGGGGTTTCCGGGGAGCTGTTTTTT; cdr3_aa: CSVEGLGGVSGELFF
clone_size: .; j_call: TRBJ1-2; d_call: .; cdr3_length: 16; v_call: TRBV5-1; cdr3_nt: TGCGCCAGCAGCCCAGGACAGAGGGTAGCTAACTATGGCTACACCTTC; cdr3_aa: CASSPGQRVANYGYTF
clone_size: .; j_call: TRBJ2-7; d_call: .; cdr3_length: 11; v_call: TRBV11-2; cdr3_nt: TGTGCCAGCCGAAACGGCTACGAGCAGTACTTC; cdr3_aa: CASRNGYEQYF
clone_size: .; j_call: TRBJ2-5; d_call: TRBD2; cdr3_length: 18; v_call: TRBV18; cdr3_nt: TGTGCCAGCTCACCACCGATAGGGACTAGCGGCTACCAAGAGACCCAGTACTTC; cdr3_aa: CASSPPIGTSGYQETQYF
clone_size: once; j_call: TRBJ1-2; d_call: TRBD1; cdr3_length: 14; v_call: TRBV19; cdr3_nt: TGTGCCAGTAGTACCGGACAGGGAATCTCTGGCTACACCTTC; cdr3_aa: CASSTGQGISGYTF
clone_size: many; j_call: TRBJ1-1; d_call: TRBD1; cdr3_length: 13; v_call: TRBV27; cdr3_nt: TGTGCCAGCTCCTATACAGGGGCCACTGAAGCTTTCTTT; cdr3_aa: CASSYTGATEAFF
clone_size: .; j_call: TRBJ1-4; d_call: .; cdr3_length: 17; v_call: TRBV4-1; cdr3_nt: TGCGCCAGCAGCCAAGACTCTCCTGGGACAAAGAATGAAAAACTGTTTTTT; cdr3_aa: CASSQDSPGTKNEKLFF